The 13 T cell receptor beta chains below all came from one sample that was sequenced in a study of shared clonotypes between healthy human individuals. The assay was immunoSEQ multiplex PCR, and TCRdb's table has in-frame clones only and misses some. The sample contains approximately 350,000 clones, approximately 74% of which appear only once. Specimen: memory CD4+ T cells sorted from blood. Subset of the sample: CD45RA-negative fraction. All receptors derive from a man aged 30 to 39 in good health.

This clone was seen a single time. The chain has TRBV2 and TRBJ1-3, with 8 bases fitting TRBD1. Germline CDR1 reads SNHLY; CDR2 reads FYNNEI. V lost 7 bases, J lost 0 bases, and 2 bases stayed unmatched. This CDR3 spans 14 amino acids. The CDR3 region is CASTDRGSGNTIYF. Here the CDR3 DNA reads TGTGCCAGCACTGACAGGGGCTCTGGAAACACCATATATTTT.

This sequence joins TRBV7-9 and TRBJ2-3; D possibly corresponds to TRBD2 (6 bases). Between the trimmed V and J ends, which lost 3 bases and 6 bases, there was a span of 10 bases. Germline-derived CDR1 and CDR2 are SEHNR and FQNEAQ (reference sequence). This CDR3 comprises 13 residues. DNA of the CDR3: TGTGCCAGCAGCTTTTCTAGCGAGGATACGCAGTATTTT. This codes for CASSFSSEDTQYF.

The chain has TRBV11-2 and TRBJ2-1, with a tentative D call TRBD2 (6 bases). Germline-derived CDR1 and CDR2 are SGHAT and FQNNGV. CDR3 length: 14 amino acids. Deletions cut 2 bases from V and 10 bases from J, with 15 bases between. This CDR3 is CASSLLRGRSEQFF. The CDR3 DNA reads as TGTGCCAGCAGCTTACTGCGGGGCCGAAGCGAGCAGTTCTTC.

The chain combines TRBV10-2 with TRBJ1-1; a possible D gene is TRBD1 (5 bases). The V and J ends lost 3 bases and 1 base respectively, with 9 bases between them. Germline V gene data show CDR1 as WSHSY and CDR2 as SAAADI. The CDR3 spans 14 residues. This chain's CDR3 is CASSDVGGNTEAFF. Written as DNA, the CDR3 is TGCGCCAGCAGTGACGTTGGGGGGAACACTGAAGCTTTCTTT.

The chain employs TRBV7-9 and TRBJ1-1; possibly TRBD1 for D (6 bases). Between the trimmed V and J ends, which lost 5 bases and 1 base, there was a span of 14 bases. Per germline, CDR1 SEHNR and CDR2 FQNEAQ (reference sequence). The CDR3 runs to 15 residues. CDR3 DNA sequence: TGTGCCAGCAGCGGTAGGGAGGGACAGAACACTGAAGCTTTCTTT. Translated: CASSGREGQNTEAFF. Supplemented by reference TRBV7-9 and TRBJ1-1, the full variable domain reads DTGVSQNPRHKITKRGQNVTFRCDPISEHNRLYWYRQTLGQGPEFLTYFQNEAQLEKSRLLSDRFSAERPKGSFSTLEIQRTEQGDSAMYLCASSGREGQNTEAFFGQGTRLTVV.

This clone has just a few counts. J is TRBJ1-5 and V is TRBV27; 7 positions match TRBD1. Trimming took 6 bases from V and 0 from J; bases not matched to a gene: 8. The CDR3 extends over 16 amino acids. Germline V gene data show CDR1 as MNHEY and CDR2 as SMNVEV (reference sequence). The CDR3 coding sequence is TGTGCCAGCAGAGTACAGGGGAGGATTAGCAATCAGCCCCAGCATTTT. It translates to CASRVQGRISNQPQHF.

The chain joins TRBV7-9 to TRBJ1-1; a weak D match, TRBD1 (6 bases). Germline V gene sequence: CDR1 SEHNR, CDR2 FQNEAQ (reference sequence). V was pared by 1 base and J by 7 bases, with 10 bases between. The CDR3 is made up of 13 amino acids. The DNA of the CDR3 is TGTGCCAGCAGCTTAGGAGGACAGAGTGAAGCTTTCTTT. Protein sequence: CASSLGGQSEAFF.

The V and J genes are TRBV19 and TRBJ2-5; 8 bases match TRBD1. The germline V gene has CDR1 LNHDA and CDR2 SQIVND (reference sequence). Trimming removed 4 bases from V and 4 bases from J; junction bases left unmatched: 8. There are 15 residues in the CDR3. The CDR3 loop reads CASSTYPGQGETQYF. For the CDR3, the DNA is TGTGCCAGTAGTACCTACCCCGGACAGGGAGAGACCCAGTACTTC.

This clone was picked up a small number of times. CDR3 nucleotide sequence: TGTGCCAGCAGTCCCCTACCGGGACAGCCACAGCCAACTAATGAAAAACTGTTTTTT. Translated, it gives CASSPLPGQPQPTNEKLFF. V is TRBV2 and J is TRBJ1-4; 7 bases map to TRBD1. This CDR3 has 19 residues. V lost 5 bases to trimming and J lost 0 bases; unmatched junction nucleotides: 15. Germline loops: CDR1 SNHLY, CDR2 FYNNEI.

This clone was seen a few times. The gene calls are TRBV7-2 and TRBJ2-2; the match to TRBD1 covers 11 bases. This CDR3 region has 18 residues. Per the germline V gene, CDR1 is SGHTA and CDR2 is FQGNSA. V shed 5 bases and J 5 bases; nucleotides not matched to a gene: 13. CDR3 nucleotides: TGTGCCAGCAGCCCCCGTTCCGGGACAGGGGGGAAAACCGGGGAGCTGTTTTTT. It is translated as CASSPRSGTGGKTGELFF.

The chain carries TRBV6-5 and TRBJ1-5, with D hard to call. The CDR3 contains 14 residues. From germline, CDR1 is MNHEY and CDR2 SVGAGI. V lost 5 bases and J lost 6, with 14 bases in between. This CDR3 reads CASSPTRGSQPQHF. The CDR3 DNA reads as TGTGCCAGCAGTCCAACCCGAGGAAGTCAGCCCCAGCATTTT.

The chain joins TRBV25-1 to TRBJ2-1; unclear D gene. There are 13 residues in the CDR3. CDR1 is MGHDK, CDR2 SYGVNS, per germline. Trimming cost V 5 bases and J 10 bases, with 15 bases left between them. CDR3 coding DNA: TGTGCCAGCAGTAAACCGGGCCGGCCCGAGCAGTTCTTC. Amino acid sequence: CASSKPGRPEQFF.

The chain combines TRBV19 with TRBJ2-7, with 11 bases aligning to TRBD1. CDR1 and CDR2 (germline): LNHDA, SQIVND (reference sequence). The CDR3 spans 13 residues. With V trimmed by 4 bases and J by 6 bases, 2 bases remained unmatched. DNA of the CDR3: TGTGCCAGTAGTAGGACAGGGGGCGTCGAGCAGTACTTC. Amino acid sequence: CASSRTGGVEQYF.